This TCR beta chain was recovered during a study of blood T cell repertoires in COVID-19. As for the study in general: PBMCs, B-cell-depleted T cells, or T cells provided the cDNA or gDNA that made up the material.

Germline values: CDR1 LGHDT, CDR2 YNNKEL (reference sequence). This CDR3 has 14 residues. Trimming cost V 4 bases and J 2 bases, with 11 bases left between them. Sequencing was performed with immunoSEQ multiplex PCR; in TCRdb, only in-frame clones are kept and a portion is missing. The sample consists of roughly 160,000 clones, around 89% of them appearing once. The gene calls are TRBV3-1 (or the pseudogene TRBV3-2) and TRBJ1-2; D is possibly TRBD1 (6 bases). Sequencing input: peripheral blood. The TCR sequence derives from a man in his fifties or sixties who had recovered from COVID-19. CDR3 sequence (DNA): TGTGCCAGCAGCCTGGACAGAGCGAACTATGGCTACACCTTC. It codes for CASSLDRANYGYTF.